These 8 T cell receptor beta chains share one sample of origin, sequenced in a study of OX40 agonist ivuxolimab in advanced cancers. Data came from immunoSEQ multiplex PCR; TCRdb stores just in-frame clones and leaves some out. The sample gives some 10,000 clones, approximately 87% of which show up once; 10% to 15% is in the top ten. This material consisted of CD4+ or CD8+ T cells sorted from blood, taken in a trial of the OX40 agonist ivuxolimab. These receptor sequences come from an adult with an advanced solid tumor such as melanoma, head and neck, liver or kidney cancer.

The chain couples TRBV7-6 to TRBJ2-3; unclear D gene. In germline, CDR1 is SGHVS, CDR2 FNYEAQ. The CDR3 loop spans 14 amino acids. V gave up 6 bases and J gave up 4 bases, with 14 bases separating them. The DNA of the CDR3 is TGTGCCAGCAGGTCGAGTAGTTATGCAGATACGCAGTATTTT. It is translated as CASRSSSYADTQYF.

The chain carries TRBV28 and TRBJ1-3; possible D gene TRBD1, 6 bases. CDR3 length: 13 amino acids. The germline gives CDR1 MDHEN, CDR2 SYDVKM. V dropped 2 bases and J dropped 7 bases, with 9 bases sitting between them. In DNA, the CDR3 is TGTGCCAGCAGTTTACTACAGGGTAACACCATATATTTT. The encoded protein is CASSLLQGNTIYF.

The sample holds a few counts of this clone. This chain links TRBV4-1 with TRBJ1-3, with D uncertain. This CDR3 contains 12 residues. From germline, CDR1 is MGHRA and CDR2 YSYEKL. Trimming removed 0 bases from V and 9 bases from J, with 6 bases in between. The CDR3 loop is CASSQDLGTIYF. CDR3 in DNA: TGCGCCAGCAGCCAAGATCTGGGCACCATATATTTT.

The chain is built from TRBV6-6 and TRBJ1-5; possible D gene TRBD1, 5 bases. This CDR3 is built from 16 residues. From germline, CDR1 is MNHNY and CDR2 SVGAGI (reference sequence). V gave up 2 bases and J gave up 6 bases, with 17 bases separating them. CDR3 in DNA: TGTGCCAGCAGTTACGACAGTTCCCTGGTAGGTCAGCCCCAGCATTTT. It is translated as CASSYDSSLVGQPQHF.

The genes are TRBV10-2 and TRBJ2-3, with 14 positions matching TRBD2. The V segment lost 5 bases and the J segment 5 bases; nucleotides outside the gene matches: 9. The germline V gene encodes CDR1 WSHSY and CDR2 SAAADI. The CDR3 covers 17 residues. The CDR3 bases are TGCGCCAGCAGTCCCTTGACTAGCGGGGGGGAGGGAGATACGCAGTATTTT. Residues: CASSPLTSGGEGDTQYF.

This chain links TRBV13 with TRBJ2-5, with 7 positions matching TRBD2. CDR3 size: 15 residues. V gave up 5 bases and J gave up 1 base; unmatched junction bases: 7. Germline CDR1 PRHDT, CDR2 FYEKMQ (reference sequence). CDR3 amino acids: CASSVPGGGQETQYF. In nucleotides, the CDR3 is TGTGCCAGCAGCGTCCCGGGCGGGGGCCAAGAGACCCAGTACTTC.

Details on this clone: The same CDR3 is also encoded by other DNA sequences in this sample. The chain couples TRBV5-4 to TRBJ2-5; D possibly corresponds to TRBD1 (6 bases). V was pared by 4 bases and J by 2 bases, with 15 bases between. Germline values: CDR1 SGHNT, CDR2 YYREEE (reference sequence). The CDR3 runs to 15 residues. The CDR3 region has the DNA TGTGCCAGCAGCCCTCCAGGACAGAGACAAGAGACCCAGTACTTC. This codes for CASSPPGQRQETQYF.

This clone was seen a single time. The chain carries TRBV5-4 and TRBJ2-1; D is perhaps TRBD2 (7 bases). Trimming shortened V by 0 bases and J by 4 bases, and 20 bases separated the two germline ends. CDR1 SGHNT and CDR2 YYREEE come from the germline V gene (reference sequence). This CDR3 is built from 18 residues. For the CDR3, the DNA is TGTGCCAGCAGCTTGGCGATAGGGGCGGGGGACACATACAATGAGCAGTTCTTC. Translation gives CASSLAIGAGDTYNEQFF.